This TCR beta chain originates from a study of blood T cell repertoires in COVID-19. Whole-study context: PBMCs, B-cell-depleted T cells, or T cells were the source of the cDNA or gDNA that made up the material.

This clone was observed a handful of times. Only in-frame clones appear in the TCRdb table, and some are missing; sequencing was by immunoSEQ multiplex PCR. The data hold around 250,000 clones, with approximately 80% observed a single time. Germline lookup yields CDR1 GTSNPN and CDR2 SVGIG (reference sequence). The CDR3 contains 15 residues. V lost 4 bases, J lost 4 bases, and 19 bases lay in between. This receptor was identified in a woman under 30 with acute or convalescent COVID-19. This sequence joins TRBV30 and TRBJ1-1, with D tentatively TRBD1 (5 bases). The sample taken for sequencing was peripheral blood. CDR3 DNA: TGTGCCTGGACTCGGGGAGGAGGGGCGATCACTGAAGCTTTCTTT. Its protein is CAWTRGGGAITEAFF.